The text below deals with one TCR beta chain. Antigen unknown. CDR3 length: 15 residues. Germline V gene data show CDR1 as SGHTS and CDR2 as YDEGEE. Trimming pared 4 bases from V and 1 base from J, leaving 14 bases between. This specimen comes from a study of identifying expanded T cells in peripheral blood. Study-wide results and caveats: Roughly 1.1 clones differed between technical replicates, versus approximately 17 and 20 over time. Clone count variance between roughly 2-week samples rose with total template count.

The protocol was immunoSEQ multiplex PCR, while the TCRdb copy is restricted to in-frame clones and leaves out a portion. The sample lists 130,000 or so clones; approximately 84% were seen once. During the collection period, no donor immune events like infections were recorded. The specimen was blood. The receptor's source is a person aged 18 to 70 in good health. V gene TRBV5-8 combines with J gene TRBJ1-1; D unclear. The CDR3 is CASSHEFRGNTEAFF. CDR3 nucleotide sequence: TGTGCCAGCAGCCACGAATTCCGGGGGAACACTGAAGCTTTCTTT.